A selection of T cell receptor beta chains follows, all from one sample in a study of cytomegalovirus exposure and HLA in healthy donors. Generated by immunoSEQ multiplex PCR, the TCRdb table keeps only in-frame clones and is missing some. Of 220,000 or so clones in the sample, 70% to 85% are singletons; the top ten hold about 1.7%. Sequencing used PBMCs. The origin of the receptors is a man aged 45-60 years in good health and CMV-seronegative. The CDR3 runs from the conserved cysteine through the conserved F or W. D genes are given only for firm matches. Clone size appears in some rows only: once, few, many, or a class for an expanded clone.

V	J	size	D	DNA	CDR3
TRBV7-2	TRBJ1-5	few	NA	TGTGCCAGCAGCTTAACGACGGGGAGCAATCAGCCCCAGCATTTT	CASSLTTGSNQPQHF
TRBV18	TRBJ2-4	NA	TRBD2	TGTGCCAGCTCACGAACGGGACTACCTGATCTTATTCAGTACTTC	CASSRTGLPDLIQYF
TRBV10-3	TRBJ2-6	once	TRBD1	TGTGCCATCGGCAGGGGGCTCTCTGGGGCCAACGTCCTGACTTTC	CAIGRGLSGANVLTF
TRBV27	TRBJ2-7	NA	NA	TGTGCCAGCAGTCTAGGAGGGGTCTCCTACGAGCAGTACTTC	CASSLGGVSYEQYF
TRBV27	TRBJ1-5	NA	NA	TGTGCCAGCAGTTTAACGGCGGGGGCAAATCAGCCCCAGCATTTT	CASSLTAGANQPQHF
TRBV4-2	TRBJ2-3	NA	NA	TGTGCCAGCAGCCAAGTGGGATTCGCGGGGAACACAGATACGCAGTATTTT	CASSQVGFAGNTDTQYF
TRBV6-1	TRBJ1-3	NA	TRBD1	TGTGCCAGCAGTGGCTGGACAGGCAGCTCTGGAAACACCATATATTTT	CASSGWTGSSGNTIYF
TRBV6-5	TRBJ2-7	NA	TRBD1	TGTGCCAGCATGGGGGTGGGGACAGGGACCTACGAGCAGTACTTC	CASMGVGTGTYEQYF
TRBV30	TRBJ2-3	NA	NA	TGTGCCTGGGCCCGCGGGGTTCCAGATACGCAGTATTTT	CAWARGVPDTQYF
TRBV5-6	TRBJ1-1	few	NA	TGTGCCAGCAGCTTGGCGCCGGGAAACACTGAAGCTTTCTTT	CASSLAPGNTEAFF
TRBV7-3	TRBJ2-7	many	TRBD2	TGTGCCAGCAGCCTCAGCGGGGGCCCACTCTACGAGCAGTACTTC	CASSLSGGPLYEQYF
TRBV14	TRBJ2-7	few	NA	TGTGCCAGCAGCCTCGGGTACGAGCAGTACTTC	CASSLGYEQYF
TRBV19	TRBJ2-2	NA	TRBD1	TGTGCCAGCCGACAGGGGAACATCGGGGAGCTGTTTTTT	CASRQGNIGELFF
TRBV6-4	TRBJ2-2	medium-sized	NA	TGTGCCAGCTCTGCAGGGAACACCGGGGAGCTGTTTTTT	CASSAGNTGELFF
TRBV7-9	TRBJ1-5	NA	NA	TGTGCCAGCAGTTTAACAGGGAATCAGCCCCAGCATTTT	CASSLTGNQPQHF
TRBV10-1	TRBJ1-2	NA	NA	TGCGCCAGCAGTGAATTGGACTACTATGGCTACACCTTC	CASSELDYYGYTF
TRBV19	TRBJ1-4	once	NA	TGTGCCAGTAGCGGGACAACTAATGAAAAACTGTTTTTT	CASSGTTNEKLFF
TRBV28	TRBJ1-4	NA	NA	TGTGCCAGCAGTACGGACGGGGGAGGGGAAAAACTGTTTTTT	CASSTDGGGEKLFF
TRBV6-5	TRBJ2-7	NA	TRBD1	TGTGCCAGCAGTTACTCGAAACAGGGGCCCTACGAGCAGTACTTC	CASSYSKQGPYEQYF
TRBV6-1	TRBJ2-7	NA	NA	TGTGCCAGCAGTGACTGGGGCACCTACGAGCAGTACTTC	CASSDWGTYEQYF
TRBV7-6	TRBJ2-7	NA	TRBD2	TGTGCCAGCGGGGGGGGGTCCTACGAGCAGTACTTC	CASGGGSYEQYF
TRBV4-1	TRBJ2-1	NA	TRBD2	TGCGCCAGCAGCCAAGGGACTAGCGGGAGGGCCCACAATGAGCAGTTCTTC	CASSQGTSGRAHNEQFF
TRBV2	TRBJ1-1	NA	NA	TGTGCCAGCAGTGAAGACAGGGAAAAACCTTTGAACACTGAAGCTTTCTTT	CASSEDREKPLNTEAFF
TRBV19	TRBJ2-1	NA	NA	TGTGCCAGTAGTATGTCAGGGATGAATGAGCAGTTCTTC	CASSMSGMNEQFF
TRBV28	TRBJ2-7	NA	TRBD2	TGTGCCAGCAGTTCGACCGGGAGGCTTTACGAGCAGTACTTC	CASSSTGRLYEQYF
TRBV5-1	TRBJ2-1	NA	TRBD1	TGCGCCAGCAGCTTGAGGCCAGGGGGTAGAAGCGAGCAGTTCTTC	CASSLRPGGRSEQFF
TRBV11-2	TRBJ1-3	NA	NA	TGTGCCAGCAGCTCTAATTCCAACACCATATATTTT	CASSSNSNTIYF
TRBV5-1	TRBJ2-7	NA	TRBD1	TGCGCCAGCAGCTTGGCCGGGACAGGGGTCGGGTACGAGCAGTACTTC	CASSLAGTGVGYEQYF
TRBV4-1	TRBJ2-7	NA	NA	TGCGCCAGCAGGCCCGCTGCGAGCTCCTACGAGCAGTACTTC	CASRPAASSYEQYF
TRBV10-2	TRBJ2-1	NA	NA	TGCGCCAGCAGAAAGGGAGAATACAATGAGCAGTTCTTC	CASRKGEYNEQFF
TRBV10-1	TRBJ2-3	NA	NA	TGCGCCAGCAGTGACCCTAGCGGCACAGATACGCAGTATTTT	CASSDPSGTDTQYF
TRBV19	TRBJ1-2	NA	TRBD1	TGTGCCAGTAGTCAACAGGGGGCTTTTGAGGGCTACACCTTC	CASSQQGAFEGYTF
TRBV5-1	TRBJ2-5	NA	NA	TGCGCCAGCAGCTTGTATGGTCAGCAAGAGACCCAGTACTTC	CASSLYGQQETQYF
TRBV7-7	TRBJ2-5	NA	NA	TGTGCCAGCAGCTGGGGCAGGGGCCACCAAGAGACCCAGTACTTC	CASSWGRGHQETQYF
TRBV18	TRBJ2-6	NA	NA	TGTGCCAGCTCACCACCTTGGACAACCAACGTCCTGACTTTC	CASSPPWTTNVLTF